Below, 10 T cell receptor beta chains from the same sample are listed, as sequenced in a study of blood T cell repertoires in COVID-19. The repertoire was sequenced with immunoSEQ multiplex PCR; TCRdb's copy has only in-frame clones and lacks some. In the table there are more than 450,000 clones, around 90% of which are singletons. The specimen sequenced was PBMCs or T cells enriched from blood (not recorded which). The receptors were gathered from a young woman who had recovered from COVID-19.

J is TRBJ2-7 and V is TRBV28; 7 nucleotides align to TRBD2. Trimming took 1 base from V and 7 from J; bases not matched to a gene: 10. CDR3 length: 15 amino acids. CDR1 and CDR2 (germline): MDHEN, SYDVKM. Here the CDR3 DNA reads TGTGCCAGCAGTTTATCGGCCCTGGGGGGAGGGGAGCAGTACTTC. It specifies CASSLSALGGGEQYF.

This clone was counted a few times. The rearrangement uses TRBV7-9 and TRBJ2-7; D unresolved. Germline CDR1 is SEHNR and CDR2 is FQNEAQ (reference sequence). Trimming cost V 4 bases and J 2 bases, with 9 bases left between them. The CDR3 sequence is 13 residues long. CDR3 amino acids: CASSSDKTYEQYF. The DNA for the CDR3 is TGTGCCAGCAGCTCCGACAAAACCTACGAGCAGTACTTC. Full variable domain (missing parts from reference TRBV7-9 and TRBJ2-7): DTGVSQNPRHKITKRGQNVTFRCDPISEHNRLYWYRQTLGQGPEFLTYFQNEAQLEKSRLLSDRFSAERPKGSFSTLEIQRTEQGDSAMYLCASSSDKTYEQYFGPGTRLTVT.

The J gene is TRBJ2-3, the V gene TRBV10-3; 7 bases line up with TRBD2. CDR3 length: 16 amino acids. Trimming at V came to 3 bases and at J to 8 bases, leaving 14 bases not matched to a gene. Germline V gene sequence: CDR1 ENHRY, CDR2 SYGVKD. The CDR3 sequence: CAISDPPSPPGGTQYF. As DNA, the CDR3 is TGTGCCATCAGTGACCCACCGAGCCCCCCGGGGGGTACGCAGTATTTT.

The chain's CDR3 is CASGLVLGTGFDQPQHF. In DNA form, the CDR3 reads TGTGCTAGTGGTTTGGTATTAGGGACAGGGTTTGATCAGCCCCAGCATTTT. J is TRBJ1-5 and V is TRBV12-5; 9 nucleotides line up with TRBD1. V gave up 0 bases and J gave up 5 bases; unmatched junction bases: 8. There are 17 residues in the CDR3. CDR1 LGHNT and CDR2 FRNRAP come from the germline V gene. Full variable domain (missing parts from reference TRBV12-5 and TRBJ1-5): DARVTQTPRHKVTEMGQEVTMRCQPILGHNTVFWYRQTMMQGLELLAYFRNRAPLDDSGMPKDRFSAEMPDATLATLKIQPSEPRDSAVYFCASGLVLGTGFDQPQHFGDGTRLSIL.

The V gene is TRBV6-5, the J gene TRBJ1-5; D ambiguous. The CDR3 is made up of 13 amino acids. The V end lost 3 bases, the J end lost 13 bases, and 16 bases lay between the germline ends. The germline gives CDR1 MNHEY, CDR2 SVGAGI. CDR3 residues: CASSYLPADPQHF. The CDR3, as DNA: TGTGCCAGCAGTTATCTTCCCGCAGATCCTCAGCATTTT.

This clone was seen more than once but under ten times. The CDR3 sequence: CASSYGGGNSPLHF. The CDR3 bases are TGTGCCAGCAGTTACGGGGGCGGGAATTCACCCCTCCACTTT. The chain recombines TRBV6-5 with TRBJ1-6, with TRBD1 as a possible D gene (6 bases). This CDR3 has 14 amino acids. V was trimmed by 2 bases and J by 7 bases, leaving 9 bases between them. The V gene's germline CDR1 is MNHEY and CDR2 SVGAGI.

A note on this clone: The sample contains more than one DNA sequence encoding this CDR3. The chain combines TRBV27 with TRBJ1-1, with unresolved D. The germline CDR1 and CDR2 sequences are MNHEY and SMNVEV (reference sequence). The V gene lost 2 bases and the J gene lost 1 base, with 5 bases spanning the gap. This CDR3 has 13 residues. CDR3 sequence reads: CASSLRGNTEAFF. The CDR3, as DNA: TGTGCCAGCAGTTTAAGAGGGAACACTGAAGCTTTCTTT.

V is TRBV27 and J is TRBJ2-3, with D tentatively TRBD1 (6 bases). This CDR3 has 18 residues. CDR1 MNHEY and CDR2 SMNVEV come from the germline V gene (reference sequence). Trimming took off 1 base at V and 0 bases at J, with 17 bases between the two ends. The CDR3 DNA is TGTGCCAGCAGTTTATGGTCCCCCACAGGGTATAGCACAGATACGCAGTATTTT. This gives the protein CASSLWSPTGYSTDTQYF.

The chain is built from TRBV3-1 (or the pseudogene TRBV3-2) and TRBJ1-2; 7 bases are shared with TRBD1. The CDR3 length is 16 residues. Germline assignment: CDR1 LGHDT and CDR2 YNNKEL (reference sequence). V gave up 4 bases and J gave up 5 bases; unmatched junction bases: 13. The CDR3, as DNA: TGTGCCAGCAGCCTCAGGGGGGCAGGGGTGAGGTATGGCTACACCTTC. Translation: CASSLRGAGVRYGYTF.

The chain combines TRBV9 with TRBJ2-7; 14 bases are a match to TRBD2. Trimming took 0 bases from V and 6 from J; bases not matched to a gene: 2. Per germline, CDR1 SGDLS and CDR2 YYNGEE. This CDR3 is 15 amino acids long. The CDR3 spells CASSVAGTSGSEQYF. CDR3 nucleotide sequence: TGTGCCAGCAGCGTAGCAGGGACTAGCGGGAGCGAGCAGTACTTC.